The clone carrying this T cell receptor (beta chain) turned up a few times. Orbital computed tomography and thyroid ultrasound, together with serum TRAb and thyroxine and clinical symptoms, were used for diagnoses. The record originates from a study of T cells in Graves' hyperthyroidism and ophthalmopathy. It was RNA transcripts that yielded the amplified TCR beta CDR3 regions. In the first-round RT-PCR of the TCR CDR3, the HTBI primer set was used. TCRdb re-called the multiplex PCR reads with MiXCR, one entry per CDR3 protein. This repertoire shows a few hundred thousand distinct CDR3 sequences, about 16% found once; its top ten account for 2.5% to 4%. Germline V gives CDR1 MDHEN, CDR2 SYDVKM. V gave up 2 bases and J gave up 6 bases, with 7 bases separating them. This CDR3 has 12 residues.

The sequenced sample consisted of blood. This sequence joins TRBV28 and TRBJ1-2; no reliable D call. The sequence was obtained from a woman between 35 and 50 years old with Graves' ophthalmopathy. The CDR3 region is CASSLAWDGYTF. CDR3 nucleotides: TGTGCCAGCAGTTTAGCTTGGGATGGCTACACCTTC.